The subject of this entry is one T cell receptor (beta chain). Using immunoSEQ multiplex PCR, the repertoire was profiled, and TCRdb retains in-frame clones only, with some absent. The data show approximately 90,000 clones, with roughly nine tenths seen just once and roughly 2.6% held by the top ten. The CDR3 covers 14 residues. CDR1 is MNHNY, CDR2 SVGAGI, per germline (reference sequence). Trimming pared 4 bases from V and 6 bases from J, leaving 13 bases between. The sample is drawn from a study of OX40 agonist ivuxolimab in advanced cancers. Looking at the study overall: Age averaged about 66 years (range roughly 20 to 90), and 82.7% were male.

The source was CD4+ or CD8+ T cells sorted from blood, collected in a trial of the OX40 agonist ivuxolimab. This TCR was sampled from an adult with an advanced solid tumor such as melanoma, head and neck, liver or kidney cancer. V and J are TRBV6-6 and TRBJ2-1; D may be TRBD2 (6 bases). CDR3 region: CASSFGGAVNEQFF. CDR3 bases: TGTGCCAGCAGTTTCGGGGGAGCAGTCAATGAGCAGTTCTTC.